The 5 T cell receptor beta chains listed next were all sequenced from one sample in a study of blood T cell repertoires in COVID-19. Sequenced by immunoSEQ multiplex PCR; TCRdb stores in-frame clones only, minus some. The sample lists about 160,000 clones, approximately 91% occurring once. Sequencing used peripheral blood. These receptors came from a man between 18 and 29 years old with acute or convalescent COVID-19.

The V call is TRBV5-6, the J call TRBJ2-2; 10 positions agree with TRBD2. The trim removed 1 base at V and 4 bases at J, leaving 10 bases unmatched. The CDR3 loop spans 18 amino acids. In germline, CDR1 is SGHDT, CDR2 YYEEEE. The CDR3 spells CASSLWGAGGRGTGELFF. CDR3 coding DNA: TGTGCCAGCAGCTTGTGGGGAGCGGGGGGGCGCGGCACCGGGGAGCTGTTTTTT.

This chain connects TRBV24-1 to TRBJ2-2; possibly TRBD2 for D (6 bases). V was pared by 6 bases and J by 3 bases, with 10 bases between. CDR3 size: 14 residues. Germline V CDR1 and CDR2: KGHDR, SFDVKD. CDR3 in amino acids: CATSQWGDTGELFF. The CDR3, as DNA: TGTGCCACCAGTCAATGGGGGGACACCGGGGAGCTGTTTTTT.

This clone has only one observation. V usage is TRBV19 and J usage is TRBJ2-2; the D gene is possibly TRBD1 (6 bases). CDR1 is LNHDA, CDR2 SQIVND, per germline (reference sequence). V gave up 4 bases and J gave up 5 bases, with 17 bases separating them. There are 16 residues in the CDR3. Written as DNA, the CDR3 is TGTGCCAGTAGTACTCTTCTGGGGGCGCGGACCGGGGAGCTGTTTTTT. The encoded protein is CASSTLLGARTGELFF.

The V call is TRBV19, the J call TRBJ2-3; no clear D gene. The CDR3 spans 11 residues. V was cut by 4 bases and J by 4 bases, with 3 bases left in between. Germline CDR1 LNHDA, CDR2 SQIVND (reference sequence). CDR3 in DNA: TGTGCCAGTAGTAGAGCAGATACGCAGTATTTT. Translating it yields CASSRADTQYF. Full variable domain (outside the CDR3, taken from reference TRBV19 and TRBJ2-3): DGGITQSPKYLFRKEGQNVTLSCEQNLNHDAMYWYRQDPGQGLRLIYYSQIVNDFQKGDIAEGYSVSREKKESFPLTVTSAQKNPTAFYLCASSRADTQYFGPGTRLTVL.

V gene TRBV10-2 combines with J gene TRBJ2-5; 11 nucleotides agree with TRBD2. V gave up 4 bases and J gave up 4 bases; unmatched junction bases: 5. Germline values: CDR1 WSHSY, CDR2 SAAADI. CDR3 length: 15 residues. The CDR3 region has the DNA TGCGCCAGCAGTGGTACTAGCGGGAGATCAGAGACCCAGTACTTC. The encoded protein is CASSGTSGRSETQYF.